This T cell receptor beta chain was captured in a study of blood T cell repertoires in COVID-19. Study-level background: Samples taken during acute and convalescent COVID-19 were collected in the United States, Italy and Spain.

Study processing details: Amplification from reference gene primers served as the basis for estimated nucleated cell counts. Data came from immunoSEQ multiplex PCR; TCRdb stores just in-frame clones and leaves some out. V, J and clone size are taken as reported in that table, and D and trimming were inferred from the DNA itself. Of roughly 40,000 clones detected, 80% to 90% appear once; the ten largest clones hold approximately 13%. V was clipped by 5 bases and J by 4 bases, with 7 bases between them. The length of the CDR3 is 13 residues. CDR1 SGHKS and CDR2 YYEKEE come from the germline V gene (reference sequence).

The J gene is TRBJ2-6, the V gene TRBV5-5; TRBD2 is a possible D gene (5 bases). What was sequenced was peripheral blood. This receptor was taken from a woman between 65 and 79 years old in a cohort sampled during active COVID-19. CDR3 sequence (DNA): TGTGCCAGCAGGCCGGGAGGGGCCAACGTCCTGACTTTC. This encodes CASRPGGANVLTF.